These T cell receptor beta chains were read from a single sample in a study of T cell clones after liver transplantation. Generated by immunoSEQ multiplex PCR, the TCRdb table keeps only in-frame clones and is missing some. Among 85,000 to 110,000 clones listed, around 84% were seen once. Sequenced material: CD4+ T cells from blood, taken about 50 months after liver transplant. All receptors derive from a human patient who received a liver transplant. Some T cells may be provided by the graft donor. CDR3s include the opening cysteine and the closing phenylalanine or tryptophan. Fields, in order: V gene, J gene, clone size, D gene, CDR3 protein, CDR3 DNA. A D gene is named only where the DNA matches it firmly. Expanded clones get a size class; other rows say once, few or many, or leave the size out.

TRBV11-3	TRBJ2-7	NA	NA	CASSLGIFKYEQYF	TGTGCCAGCAGCTTAGGGATTTTTAAATACGAGCAGTACTTC
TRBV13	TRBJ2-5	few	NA	CASSSPRDTGFGETQYF	TGTGCCAGCAGCTCACCAAGGGACACCGGCTTCGGAGAGACCCAGTACTTC
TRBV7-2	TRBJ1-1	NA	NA	CASSLVGLRVEAFF	TGTGCCAGCAGCTTAGTTGGCCTCCGTGTTGAAGCTTTCTTT
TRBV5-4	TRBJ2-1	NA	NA	CASSLGSSYNEQFF	TGTGCCAGCAGCTTGGGAAGCTCCTACAATGAGCAGTTCTTC
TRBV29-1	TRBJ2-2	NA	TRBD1	CSVSPGGTGYGELFF	TGCAGCGTTTCCCCCGGGGGGACAGGGTATGGGGAGCTGTTTTTT
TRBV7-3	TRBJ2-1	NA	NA	CASSSSGSYEQFF	TGTGCCAGCAGCTCCTCAGGGAGTTATGAGCAGTTCTTC
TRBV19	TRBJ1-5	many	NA	CASRWQNSNQPQHF	TGTGCCAGTAGGTGGCAGAATAGCAATCAGCCCCAGCATTTT
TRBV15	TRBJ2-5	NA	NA	CATSPLTTRTQETQYF	TGTGCCACCAGCCCTTTGACAACAAGGACCCAAGAGACCCAGTACTTC
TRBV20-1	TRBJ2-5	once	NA	CSATSKETQYF	TGCAGTGCTACTTCTAAAGAGACCCAGTACTTC
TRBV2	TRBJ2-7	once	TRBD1	CASRPRTGGEQYF	TGTGCCAGCCGTCCTAGGACAGGGGGCGAGCAGTACTTC
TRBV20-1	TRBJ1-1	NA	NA	CSARVNTEAFF	TGCAGTGCTAGGGTGAACACTGAAGCTTTCTTT
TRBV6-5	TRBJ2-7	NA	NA	CASSYRVGEQYF	TGTGCCAGCAGTTACCGTGTCGGCGAGCAGTACTTC
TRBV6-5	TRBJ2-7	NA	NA	CASIRGGEQYF	TGTGCCAGCATCAGGGGTGGCGAGCAGTACTTC
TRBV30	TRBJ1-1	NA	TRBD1	CAWSVNRGGTEAFF	TGTGCCTGGAGTGTTAACAGGGGCGGAACTGAAGCTTTCTTT
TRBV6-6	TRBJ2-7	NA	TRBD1	CASRYRDSSYEQYF	TGTGCCAGCAGATACCGGGACAGCTCCTACGAGCAGTACTTC
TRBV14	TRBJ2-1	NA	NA	CASSQGGFIYNEQFF	TGTGCCAGCAGCCAAGGGGGGTTTATCTACAATGAGCAGTTCTTC
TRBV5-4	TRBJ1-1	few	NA	CASSSGRMNTEAFF	TGTGCCAGCAGCTCGGGACGGATGAACACTGAAGCTTTCTTT